The rows below give T cell receptor beta chains drawn from one sample of a study of blood T cell repertoires in COVID-19. The protocol was immunoSEQ multiplex PCR, while the TCRdb copy is restricted to in-frame clones and leaves out a portion. The top ten hold 9.1% of the sample, which has about 75,000 clones, 88% seen once. Sequenced: peripheral blood. These receptors all come from a human donor in a cohort sampled during active COVID-19. Each CDR3 is given without its conserved first and last residue.

v_gene	CDR3aa
TRBV9	ASSVGQGPNQPQH
TRBV12-5	ASGRDRGYTDTQY
TRBV29-1	SVVGGGVYGYT
TRBV11-3	ASSLGGRGEETQY
TRBV28	ASSRSGRAHNEQF
TRBV6-5	ASSTGGETQY
TRBV7-9	ASSTAGSPWTQY
TRBV7-2	ASNADQGTTGELF
TRBV27	ASRKGQRETQY
TRBV28	ASSLTSGGWFKTQY
TRBV19	ASSMSGSGGWQTGELF
TRBV7-5	VRSSGADSPLH
TRBV4-2	ASSQEGLSETQY
TRBV5-6	ASSSLGSPLH
TRBV20-1	SASEASGVWTQY
TRBV30	AWRGGAVTDTQY
TRBV11-2	ASSPTPGQGYYGYT
TRBV19	ASSAGTSASFQETQY
TRBV27	ASSLQGAYNSPLH
TRBV10-3	AISESNLRPTSGGANEQF
TRBV19	ASSTRRGNTEAF
TRBV15	ATSRDSLGGGQGRGYT
TRBV11-2	ASSLGGQVTDTQY
TRBV27	ASSLLAIHSSQF
TRBV9	ASTGTSIPGELF
TRBV18	ASSKRREVTYEQY
TRBV7-3	ASSLDGGANYGYT
TRBV9	ASSVAGFTEAF
TRBV6-1	ASSEWGREAPQH
TRBV29-1	STTRQDSYEQY
TRBV5-6	ASKLTGTYEQY
TRBV7-9	ASSHTSGGYNTQY
TRBV6-5	ASTRGSTDTQY
TRBV21-1	ASPLAGGCNEQF
TRBV9	ASSPEGQETQY
TRBV15	ATSRPRTSGRLTYNEQF
TRBV27	ASSYIQGVGSNEQF
TRBV21-1	ASSKALGADTQY
TRBV21-1	ASSKLIGTVHRVCEKLF
TRBV19	ASRNPRTGEWNEQF
TRBV30	AWSVVGRRSYEQY
TRBV3-1/TRBV3-2	ASSQLAGGAETQY
TRBV15	ATSRRISYNEQF
TRBV11-2	ASSLIGGGGATGELF
TRBV5-1	ASSSTRDYWQETQY
TRBV4-1	ASSQARPTGEGGYT
TRBV4-2	ASSPRLAGGLREKYNEQF
TRBV9	ASSPGVAGGQF
TRBV6-1	ASSERGQGNTGELF
TRBV12-3/TRBV12-4	ASRSITEAF
TRBV10-1	ASSESRTENEKLF
TRBV9	ASSARSGSSVGETQY
TRBV27	ASSLGTSGSYEQY
TRBV9	ASSGSNSSVRRSGANVLT